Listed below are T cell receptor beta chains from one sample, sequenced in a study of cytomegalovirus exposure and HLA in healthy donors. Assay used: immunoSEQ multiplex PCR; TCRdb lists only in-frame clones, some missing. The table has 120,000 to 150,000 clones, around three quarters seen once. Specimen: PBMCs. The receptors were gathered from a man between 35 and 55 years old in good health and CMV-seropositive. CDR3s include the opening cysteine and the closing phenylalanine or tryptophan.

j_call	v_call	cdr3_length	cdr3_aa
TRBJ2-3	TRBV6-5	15	CASRRTGLVSDTQYF
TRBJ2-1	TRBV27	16	CASSLEGGGSWVEQFF
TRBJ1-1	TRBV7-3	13	CASRRDRYTEAFF
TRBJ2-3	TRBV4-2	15	CASSQDGRASDTQYF
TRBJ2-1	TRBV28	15	CASSSLLGAINEQFF
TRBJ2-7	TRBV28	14	CASLRVAGEHEQYF
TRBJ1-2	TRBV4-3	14	CASSQVPQGDGYTF
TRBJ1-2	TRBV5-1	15	CASSLGDRGNGGYTF
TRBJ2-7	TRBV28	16	CASSLLPGQGAGEQYF
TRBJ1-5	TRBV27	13	CASSFLQGQPQHF
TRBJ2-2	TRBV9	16	CASSFSGTGGAGELFF
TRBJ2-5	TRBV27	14	CASSLLPLQETQYF